The clone carrying this T cell receptor (beta chain) showed up just once. This sample is part of a study of cytomegalovirus exposure and HLA in healthy donors. In the PCR, 60 Vbeta and 13 Jbeta primers were used. TCRdb keeps only in-frame clones here, not all; method: immunoSEQ multiplex PCR. The sample has about 95,000 clones; about 76% are singletons. Germline trimming cut 6 bases from V and 4 bases from J; bases unmatched to any gene: 2. There are 12 residues in the CDR3. CDR1 SGHDT and CDR2 YYEEEE come from the germline V gene. The clonotype originates from a woman aged 40 to 50 in good health and CMV-seronegative. Sequenced input: PBMCs. The chain has TRBV5-6 and TRBJ1-1, with 8 bases identical to TRBD1. The CDR3 region is CASTTGGTEAFF. The DNA of the CDR3 is TGTGCCAGCACCACAGGGGGCACTGAAGCTTTCTTT.